Below are 31 T cell receptor beta chains sequenced from a single sample in a study of vaccination and CD4 T cells after COVID-19. The Oncomine TCR Beta short-read assay was what sequenced the DNA obtained from cultured CD4+ T cells. One entry per CDR3 protein results from TCRdb running MiXCR on the PCR reads. The profile covers 9,500 to 15,000 distinct CDR3 sequences, with approximately 53% appearing a single time and about 31% taken by the ten largest. These receptors lack a known antigen. Treatment specified: roughly 10-day PBMC culture with coronavirus spike peptide pools or control peptides (ViraFEST assay). Material for sequencing was CD4+ T cells from blood, cultured in vitro. All receptors derive from a human donor who had recovered from COVID-19.

J is TRBJ2-3 and V is TRBV11-3; TRBD2 aligns across 12 bases. With V trimmed by 6 bases and J by 0 bases, 13 bases remained unmatched. The CDR3 sequence is 19 residues long. Per germline, CDR1 SGHNT and CDR2 YENEEA. In DNA form, the CDR3 reads TGTGCCAGCAGTCCTCTAGCGGGGGGGCTGTTGGGCAGCACAGATACGCAGTATTTT. Translation gives CASSPLAGGLLGSTDTQYF. The full variable domain, with the rest looked up from reference TRBV11-3 and TRBJ2-3, is EAGVVQSPRYKIIEKKQPVAFWCNPISGHNTLYWYLQNLGQGPELLIRYENEEAVDDSQLPKDRFSAERLKGVDSTLKIQPAELGDSAVYLCASSPLAGGLLGSTDTQYFGPGTRLTVL.

This rearrangement joins TRBV11-2 to TRBJ2-1, with 10 bases aligning to TRBD1. CDR3 length: 13 residues. Germline V gives CDR1 SGHAT, CDR2 FQNNGV. V shed 6 bases and J 8 bases; nucleotides not matched to a gene: 4. CDR3 residues: CASSWDRGDEQFF. CDR3 nucleotide sequence: TGTGCCAGCAGTTGGGACAGGGGAGATGAGCAGTTCTTC.

The sample holds a few counts of this clonotype. The chain links TRBV5-1 to TRBJ1-1; maybe TRBD1 (6 bases). The germline CDR1 and CDR2 sequences are SGHRS and YFSETQ. The germline V and J ends were trimmed by 8 bases and 1 base, with 12 bases remaining between them. There are 13 residues in the CDR3. CDR3 sequence: CASRQAGNTEAFF. As DNA, the CDR3 is TGCGCCAGTCGACAGGCTGGGAACACTGAAGCTTTCTTT.

The CDR3 DNA sequence: TGTGCCATCAGTGGGGTGGCTAATGCCGGGGAGCTGTTTTTT. This codes for CAISGVANAGELFF. The chain recombines TRBV10-3 with TRBJ2-2, with D unresolved. Trimming cost V 4 bases and J 6 bases, with 12 bases left between them. The CDR3 runs 14 residues. From germline, CDR1 is ENHRY and CDR2 SYGVKD.

In its sample, this clonotype was seen a few times. V usage is TRBV7-9 and J usage is TRBJ2-7, with 7 positions matching TRBD1. J gave up 6 bases and V 5 bases, and 1 base lay outside the gene matches. The CDR3 length is 11 residues. Germline V lookup: CDR1 SEHNR, CDR2 FQNEAQ (reference sequence). As DNA, the CDR3 is TGTGCCAGCAGCACAGGGGTCGAGCAGTACTTC. Translated, it gives CASSTGVEQYF.

The chain joins TRBV20-1 to TRBJ2-1; a weak D match, TRBD2 (7 bases). The V gene lost 6 bases and the J gene lost 2 bases, with 17 bases spanning the gap. CDR3 length equals 15 residues. Germline values: CDR1 DFQATT, CDR2 SNEGSKA (reference sequence). CDR3 protein: CSAQGTGGPYNEQFF. The CDR3 DNA is TGCAGTGCGCAAGGTACGGGGGGCCCCTACAATGAGCAGTTCTTC.

V is TRBV6-1 and J is TRBJ1-5; D is ambiguous. The CDR3 covers 13 residues. CDR1 and CDR2 from the germline V gene are MNHNS and SASEGT. Trimming removed 7 bases from V and 9 bases from J, with 16 bases in between. In DNA form, the CDR3 reads TGTGCCAGCACTCCAGGCGGTGAGCGGCCCCAGCATTTT. This gives the protein CASTPGGERPQHF.

The genes are TRBV6-1 and TRBJ1-4; 7 nucleotides agree with TRBD1. CDR3 length: 16 residues. In germline, CDR1 is MNHNS, CDR2 SASEGT. V lost 2 bases to trimming and J lost 6 bases; unmatched junction nucleotides: 9. CDR3: CASSEIEGAGDEKLFF. CDR3 coding DNA: TGTGCCAGCAGTGAAATTGAGGGGGCGGGGGATGAAAAACTGTTTTTT.

The V gene is TRBV15, the J gene TRBJ2-5; 12 positions agree with TRBD2. Germline loops: CDR1 LNHNV, CDR2 YYDKDF (reference sequence). This CDR3 has 16 amino acids. Unmatched junction bases numbered 6, after V lost 3 bases and J lost 4 bases. The CDR3 loop is CATSRMGLAGGETQYF. DNA of the CDR3: TGTGCCACCAGCAGGATGGGACTAGCGGGTGGAGAGACCCAGTACTTC.

The V and J genes are TRBV5-8 and TRBJ2-1; no clear D. CDR1 is SGHTS, CDR2 YDEGEE, per germline. This CDR3 spans 15 amino acids. With 0 bases removed from V and 0 bases from J, the gap between germline ends came to 7 bases. The CDR3 DNA reads as TGTGCCAGCAGCTTGGGCAGCAGCTCCTACAATGAGCAGTTCTTC. Amino acid sequence: CASSLGSSSYNEQFF.

This rearrangement joins TRBV4-2 to TRBJ2-4; D might be TRBD1 (5 bases). The CDR3 is made up of 12 amino acids. CDR1 LGHNA and CDR2 YNFKEQ come from the germline V gene. V was clipped by 4 bases and J by 8 bases, with 9 bases between them. CDR3 amino acids: CASSPGQDIQYF. Written as DNA, the CDR3 is TGTGCCAGCAGCCCAGGGCAGGACATTCAGTACTTC.

The V gene is TRBV5-1, the J gene TRBJ2-3; D is perhaps TRBD2 (5 bases). With 4 bases removed from V and 6 bases from J, the gap between germline ends came to 12 bases. This CDR3 spans 13 amino acids. CDR1 is SGHRS and CDR2 is YFSETQ in the germline V gene. In DNA form, the CDR3 reads TGCGCCAGCAGCACCGGAGGCGTGGATACGCAGTATTTT. Translated, it gives CASSTGGVDTQYF.

The chain combines TRBV11-3 with TRBJ2-5; TRBD2 matches at 14 bases. Unmatched junction bases numbered 2, after V lost 5 bases and J lost 0 bases. The CDR3 has 16 amino acids. Germline V gene lookup returns CDR1 SGHNT and CDR2 YENEEA. The CDR3 DNA follows: TGTGCCAGCAGCCGGACTAGCGGGGGGTACCAAGAGACCCAGTACTTC. Its translation is CASSRTSGGYQETQYF.

The V and J genes are TRBV30 and TRBJ2-7; TRBD2 is a possible D gene (6 bases). Trimming stripped 4 bases from V and 1 base from J, with 14 bases between. The CDR3 covers 14 residues. Per the germline V gene, CDR1 is GTSNPN and CDR2 is SVGIG (reference sequence). The CDR3 sequence: CAWTGRIDSYEQYF. CDR3 DNA sequence: TGTGCCTGGACCGGGAGAATCGATTCCTACGAGCAGTACTTC.

This chain's CDR3 is CASSGEELNTEAFF. In DNA form, the CDR3 reads TGTGCCAGCAGTGGGGAGGAACTGAACACTGAAGCTTTCTTT. This sequence joins TRBV2 and TRBJ1-1; D ambiguous. Trimming took 4 bases from V and 0 from J, leaving 9 bases between them. The CDR3 spans 14 residues. CDR1 and CDR2 (germline): SNHLY, FYNNEI.

This clonotype counts as medium-sized. The rearrangement joins TRBV7-9 to TRBJ2-7, with unresolved D. Per germline, CDR1 SEHNR and CDR2 FQNEAQ (reference sequence). V was shortened by 5 bases and J by 2 bases, with 10 bases between the two germline ends. The CDR3 runs 13 residues. In nucleotides, the CDR3 is TGTGCCAGCAGCCTTACACCTACCTACGAGCAGTACTTC. Its protein product is CASSLTPTYEQYF. Full variable domain (outside the CDR3, taken from reference TRBV7-9 and TRBJ2-7): DTGVSQNPRHKITKRGQNVTFRCDPISEHNRLYWYRQTLGQGPEFLTYFQNEAQLEKSRLLSDRFSAERPKGSFSTLEIQRTEQGDSAMYLCASSLTPTYEQYFGPGTRLTVT.

This clonotype was detected only once. This chain uses TRBV7-9 with TRBJ2-1, with D perhaps being TRBD1 or TRBD2 (5 bases each). The germline CDR1 and CDR2 sequences are SEHNR and FQNEAQ (reference sequence). Deletions cut 4 bases from V and 3 bases from J, with 19 bases between. The CDR3 totals 17 residues. The CDR3 is CASSSNWGRGFYNEQFF. In nucleotides, the CDR3 is TGTGCCAGCAGCTCCAACTGGGGGAGAGGTTTCTACAATGAGCAGTTCTTC.

The chain links TRBV20-1 to TRBJ1-1; tentatively, D is TRBD1 (6 bases). The ends were cut back, 0 bases at V and 6 bases at J, with 11 bases in the middle. Germline lookup yields CDR1 DFQATT and CDR2 SNEGSKA (reference sequence). CDR3 length: 13 amino acids. CDR3 sequence (DNA): TGCAGTGCTAGAGAAGGGGGGGAAGCTGAAGCTTTCTTT. Its translation: CSAREGGEAEAFF.

The chain is built from TRBV19 and TRBJ1-6, with 8 bases lining up with TRBD1. CDR1 is LNHDA, CDR2 SQIVND, per germline (reference sequence). V lost 10 bases, J lost 9 bases, and 11 bases stayed unmatched. This CDR3 contains 14 residues. In nucleotides, the CDR3 is TGTGCCACAACCGGGACAGGTTTGGGTTCACCCCTCCACTTT. As protein: CATTGTGLGSPLHF.

V usage is TRBV11-3 and J usage is TRBJ1-2; no reliable D call. The germline gives CDR1 SGHNT, CDR2 YENEEA. V lost 0 bases and J 3 bases, leaving 14 bases between the germline ends. The CDR3 totals 16 residues. The CDR3 loop is CASSLDRKGKDYGYTF. The CDR3 bases are TGTGCCAGCAGCTTAGATAGGAAAGGGAAAGACTATGGCTACACCTTC.

This chain connects TRBV27 to TRBJ2-2; a possible D gene is TRBD2 (6 bases). V was pared by 2 bases and J by 3 bases, with 22 bases between. The CDR3 runs to 19 residues. CDR1 and CDR2 (germline): MNHEY, SMNVEV (reference sequence). This CDR3 reads CASSLGRLARRWDTGELFF. In nucleotides, the CDR3 is TGTGCCAGCAGTTTAGGTCGCCTAGCGCGTAGGTGGGACACCGGGGAGCTGTTTTTT.

The chain combines TRBV28 with TRBJ1-1; 7 nucleotides line up with TRBD1. In germline, CDR1 is MDHEN, CDR2 SYDVKM. The junction had 17 bases not matched to a gene; V was cut back by 6 bases and J by 7 bases. The CDR3 totals 16 residues. CDR3 sequence (DNA): TGTGCCAGCAGCCCGACCTCGACAGGGCGATTTGGTGAAGCTTTCTTT. Its translation: CASSPTSTGRFGEAFF. Variable domain in full (rest from reference TRBV28 and TRBJ1-1): DVKVTQSSRYLVKRTGEKVFLECVQDMDHENMFWYRQDPGLGLRLIYFSYDVKMKEKGDIPEGYSVSREKKERFSLILESASTNQTSMYLCASSPTSTGRFGEAFFGQGTRLTVV.

A few counts support this clonotype. V gene TRBV20-1 combines with J gene TRBJ1-5; perhaps TRBD1 as D (5 bases). Germline CDR1 DFQATT, CDR2 SNEGSKA (reference sequence). The V and J ends lost 0 bases and 5 bases respectively, with 11 bases between them. This CDR3 is built from 14 residues. In DNA form, the CDR3 reads TGCAGTGCTAGAGATCCGGGGGGGGATCAGCCCCAGCATTTT. Its translation is CSARDPGGDQPQHF.

The chain carries TRBV7-8 and TRBJ2-7, with unresolved D. The length of the CDR3 is 16 residues. V was cut by 4 bases and J by 2 bases, with 18 bases left in between. Per germline, CDR1 SGHVS and CDR2 FQNEAQ. The CDR3 here is CASSSTPRTDPYEQYF. The DNA of the CDR3 is TGTGCCAGCAGCTCTACCCCTCGGACGGACCCCTACGAGCAGTACTTC.

This clonotype has only a few counts. The chain combines TRBV12-3 or TRBV12-4 with TRBJ2-5, with 13 nucleotides matching TRBD2. The CDR3 is 16 amino acids. The ends lost 5 bases at V and 4 bases at J; junction bases unmatched: 7. Here the CDR3 DNA reads TGTGCCAGCAGTCAAGGACTAGCGGGGGTTCCAGAGACCCAGTACTTC. The encoded protein is CASSQGLAGVPETQYF.

The V call is TRBV27, the J call TRBJ2-5, with 10 bases fitting TRBD1. Germline CDR1 MNHEY, CDR2 SMNVEV (reference sequence). This CDR3 comprises 15 residues. With V trimmed by 6 bases and J by 5 bases, 9 bases remained unmatched. The CDR3: CASSPGQGVWETQYF. CDR3 bases: TGTGCCAGCAGCCCAGGACAGGGGGTTTGGGAGACCCAGTACTTC.

V and J are TRBV19 and TRBJ1-2; D is possibly TRBD1 (6 bases). The CDR3 extends over 17 amino acids. CDR1 and CDR2 (germline): LNHDA, SQIVND (reference sequence). Trimming took off 3 bases at V and 4 bases at J, with 21 bases between the two ends. The chain's CDR3 is CASSITTTGTRFYGYTF. The CDR3, as DNA: TGTGCCAGTAGTATCACGACTACCGGGACAAGATTCTATGGCTACACCTTC.

This clonotype was detected only once. This chain connects TRBV12-3 or TRBV12-4 to TRBJ1-5; TRBD1 is a possible D gene (6 bases). Trimming removed 5 bases at V and 2 bases at J, with 10 bases between. CDR3 size: 14 residues. The CDR3 DNA is TGTGCCAGCAGTCCTGCAGGGGGCAATCAGCCCCAGCATTTT. Translation gives CASSPAGGNQPQHF.

In its sample, this clonotype was seen once. The gene calls are TRBV11-3 and TRBJ1-3; the D is unclear. This CDR3 has 11 amino acids. The germline V gene has CDR1 SGHNT and CDR2 YENEEA. V shed 3 bases and J shed 5 bases, with 2 bases lying between them. The CDR3 is CASSFRNTIYF. DNA of the CDR3: TGTGCCAGCAGCTTCCGAAACACCATATATTTT.

This sequence joins TRBV19 and TRBJ1-1; D gene uncertain. Germline CDR1 and CDR2: LNHDA and SQIVND (reference sequence). The CDR3 runs to 14 residues. V lost 9 bases and J 9 bases, leaving 23 bases between the germline ends. CDR3 sequence reads: CASRQAAGRTKAFF. The CDR3 DNA reads as TGTGCCAGCCGTCAAGCGGCAGGTCGTACTAAAGCTTTCTTT.

The chain links TRBV30 to TRBJ1-2; 9 bases fit TRBD1. The ends lost 3 bases at V and 4 bases at J; junction bases unmatched: 12. Germline V gives CDR1 GTSNPN, CDR2 SVGIG (reference sequence). The CDR3 has 16 residues. CDR3 sequence (DNA): TGTGCCTGGAGGCGGAGCATCGGACAGGGGAGCTATGGCTACACCTTC. Protein: CAWRRSIGQGSYGYTF.